The 22 T cell receptor beta chains in this list originate from one sample, sequenced in a study of blood T cell repertoires in COVID-19. Libraries were prepared by immunoSEQ multiplex PCR; TCRdb keeps only in-frame clonotypes and omits some of them. The table has 150,000 to 200,000 clones, around 87% seen once. The source material was peripheral blood. Receptors originate from a man aged 40-55 years with active or convalescent COVID-19.

This clone turned up a few times. The genes are TRBV29-1 and TRBJ2-3; TRBD1 matches at 12 bases. In germline, CDR1 is SQVTM, CDR2 ANQGSEA. V was pared by 6 bases and J by 5 bases, with 3 bases of the junction left unmatched. The CDR3 loop spans 13 amino acids. The chain's CDR3 is CSVGQGAGDTQYF. DNA for the CDR3: TGCAGCGTGGGACAGGGGGCAGGAGATACGCAGTATTTT.

The chain couples TRBV2 to TRBJ1-1, with TRBD1 as a possible D gene (5 bases). Trimming removed 7 bases from V and 1 base from J, with 16 bases in between. This CDR3 has 15 amino acids. Germline CDR1 and CDR2: SNHLY and FYNNEI. DNA for the CDR3: TGTGCCAGCAAACCGACAGTAGGAAAGAACACTGAAGCTTTCTTT. Its protein is CASKPTVGKNTEAFF. The full variable domain, with the rest looked up from reference TRBV2 and TRBJ1-1, is EPEVTQTPSHQVTQMGQEVILRCVPISNHLYFYWYRQILGQKVEFLVSFYNNEISEKSEIFDDQFSVERPDGSNFTLKIRSTKLEDSAMYFCASKPTVGKNTEAFFGQGTRLTVV.

The rearrangement links TRBV5-4 to TRBJ2-3; the match to TRBD2 covers 11 bases. The CDR3 consists of 15 residues. The trim removed 5 bases at V and 3 bases at J, leaving 5 bases unmatched. Germline V gives CDR1 SGHNT, CDR2 YYREEE (reference sequence). The CDR3 bases are TGTGCCAGCAGGTTTAGCGGGGGGGTTACAGATACGCAGTATTTT. It specifies CASRFSGGVTDTQYF.

The rearrangement links TRBV14 to TRBJ1-4, with a tentative D call TRBD1 (5 bases). The CDR3 has 14 amino acids. Germline CDR1 is SGHDN and CDR2 is FVKESK. Trimming left V 3 bases short and J 3 bases short, with 8 bases between. Here the CDR3 DNA reads TGTGCCAGCAGCCACAGGGTTTCTAATGAAAAACTGTTTTTT. Encoded protein: CASSHRVSNEKLFF.

The chain links TRBV28 to TRBJ2-7, with D possibly matching TRBD2 (5 bases). The CDR3 length is 12 residues. Germline V lookup: CDR1 MDHEN, CDR2 SYDVKM. Trimming left V 7 bases short and J 2 bases short, with 9 bases between. CDR3 sequence: CASKRAAYEQYF. The CDR3 bases are TGTGCCAGCAAGCGAGCGGCCTACGAGCAGTACTTC.

Worth noting for this clone: The DNA is omitted, as the CDR3 cannot be located on it reliably, and the CDR3 follows TCRdb's listing. V usage is TRBV6-2 or TRBV6-3 and J usage is TRBJ2-5; the DNA was not used to check the table's D call, TRBD2. CDR1 and CDR2 (germline): MNHEY, SVGEGT. The CDR3 totals 11 residues, both ends included. The CDR3 loop reads CASSSSETQYF.

The chain is built from TRBV29-1 and TRBJ2-1; TRBD1 matches 10 bases. The CDR3 runs to 14 residues. CDR1 and CDR2 from the germline V gene are SQVTM and ANQGSEA. J was trimmed by 6 bases and V by 1 base; bases with no gene match: 3. CDR3 sequence (DNA): TGCAGCGTTGAAGGAGGGACAGGGGTCAATGAGCAGTTCTTC. This sequence encodes CSVEGGTGVNEQFF.

As DNA, the CDR3 is TGTGCCAGCAGCTCCCCGAGGGAATCCCCCTACGAGCAGTACTTC. It codes for CASSSPRESPYEQYF. The chain is built from TRBV11-3 and TRBJ2-7, with TRBD2 as a possible D gene (5 bases). This CDR3 has 15 amino acids. Between the trimmed V and J ends, which lost 4 bases and 2 bases, there was a span of 15 bases. Germline V gene sequence: CDR1 SGHNT, CDR2 YENEEA. The whole variable domain, filled in from reference TRBV11-3 and TRBJ2-7, reads EAGVVQSPRYKIIEKKQPVAFWCNPISGHNTLYWYLQNLGQGPELLIRYENEEAVDDSQLPKDRFSAERLKGVDSTLKIQPAELGDSAVYLCASSSPRESPYEQYFGPGTRLTVT.

V gene TRBV11-2 combines with J gene TRBJ2-6; 7 bases map to TRBD1. V lost 4 bases to trimming and J lost 4 bases; unmatched junction nucleotides: 7. The CDR3 sequence is 16 residues long. From germline, CDR1 is SGHAT and CDR2 FQNNGV. The CDR3 reads CASSSPGQSGANVLTF. The CDR3 DNA follows: TGTGCCAGCAGCTCACCGGGACAGTCAGGGGCCAACGTCCTGACTTTC. The variable domain in full, completed from reference TRBV11-2 and TRBJ2-6, reads EAGVAQSPRYKIIEKRQSVAFWCNPISGHATLYWYQQILGQGPKLLIQFQNNGVVDDSQLPKDRFSAERLKGVDSTLKIQPAKLEDSAVYLCASSSPGQSGANVLTFGAGSRLTVL.

The chain recombines TRBV30 with TRBJ1-4; TRBD1 aligns across 7 bases. V gave up 4 bases and J gave up 8 bases; unmatched junction bases: 16. Germline assignment: CDR1 GTSNPN and CDR2 SVGIG (reference sequence). The CDR3 contains 16 residues. Here the CDR3 reads CAWTKGPGTVGEKLFF. Written as DNA, the CDR3 is TGTGCCTGGACCAAGGGCCCCGGGACAGTGGGCGAAAAACTGTTTTTT.

The J gene is TRBJ1-1, the V gene TRBV5-1, with a possible D match to TRBD1 (6 bases). Per the germline V gene, CDR1 is SGHRS and CDR2 is YFSETQ. The V end lost 2 bases, the J end lost 3 bases, and 14 bases lay between the germline ends. The CDR3 has 15 residues. The CDR3 sequence is CASSLQGTSDTEAFF. The CDR3 coding sequence is TGCGCCAGCAGCTTACAGGGTACCAGCGACACTGAAGCTTTCTTT.

This rearrangement joins TRBV4-2 to TRBJ1-4; TRBD1 is a possible D gene (6 bases). Per germline, CDR1 LGHNA and CDR2 YNFKEQ. Trimming pared 4 bases from V and 5 bases from J, leaving 14 bases between. This CDR3 comprises 15 residues. CDR3 amino acids: CASSPAGQSNEKLFF. DNA of the CDR3: TGTGCCAGCAGCCCAGCCGGACAGTCAAATGAAAAACTGTTTTTT.

Turning to this clone: The same CDR3 arises from other DNA sequences in this sample as well. CDR3 in DNA: TGCGCCAGCAGCTTGGATGGCGGGGAGAATTCACCCCTCCACTTT. The encoded protein is CASSLDGGENSPLHF. The J gene is TRBJ1-6, the V gene TRBV5-1; D is ambiguous. CDR3 length: 15 amino acids. CDR1 and CDR2 (germline): SGHRS, YFSETQ. The ends were cut back, 0 bases at V and 7 bases at J, with 11 bases in the middle.

The V gene is TRBV7-3, the J gene TRBJ2-1; 13 positions agree with TRBD2. The ends lost 1 base at V and 7 bases at J; junction bases unmatched: 10. This CDR3 has 18 amino acids. CDR1 and CDR2 (germline): SGHTA, FQGTGA. As DNA, the CDR3 is TGTGCCAGCAGCTTAAGGGGCCCACTAGCGGGGGGGCCGAATGAGCAGTTCTTC. This codes for CASSLRGPLAGGPNEQFF.

V gene TRBV6-2 or TRBV6-3 combines with J gene TRBJ2-1; 9 positions agree with TRBD2. Looked up from germline, CDR1 is MNHEY and CDR2 is SVGEGT. The CDR3 is 15 amino acids. V was pared by 4 bases and J by 4 bases, with 5 bases of the junction left unmatched. The CDR3 loop is CASSFSGGSYNEQFF. The CDR3 DNA sequence: TGTGCCAGCAGTTTTAGCGGGGGCTCTTACAATGAGCAGTTCTTC.

The chain combines TRBV24-1 with TRBJ1-5; 8 bases line up with TRBD1. The trim removed 3 bases at V and 0 bases at J, leaving 3 bases unmatched. Germline V CDR1 and CDR2: KGHDR, SFDVKD. The CDR3 consists of 16 residues. The CDR3 loop reads CATSDRQGYSNQPQHF. DNA for the CDR3: TGTGCCACCAGTGATAGACAGGGGTATAGCAATCAGCCCCAGCATTTT.

The gene calls are TRBV24-1 and TRBJ1-4; D remains ambiguous. Trimming removed 3 bases at V and 8 bases at J, with 18 bases between. CDR1 KGHDR and CDR2 SFDVKD come from the germline V gene. The CDR3 extends over 16 amino acids. Here the CDR3 reads CATSDNTPGVEEKLFF. In nucleotides, the CDR3 is TGTGCCACCAGTGATAATACCCCCGGGGTGGAGGAAAAACTGTTTTTT.

This clone was recorded once. The CDR3 here is CASSSRDRVYTEAFF. The CDR3 nucleotides read TGTGCCAGCAGTTCCCGGGACAGGGTTTACACTGAAGCTTTCTTT. The rearrangement joins TRBV28 to TRBJ1-1, with 9 bases lining up with TRBD1. The V gene end was trimmed by 4 bases and the J gene end by 3 bases; junction bases not matched to a gene: 6. The CDR3 contains 15 residues. CDR1 and CDR2 from the germline V gene are MDHEN and SYDVKM.

The V call is TRBV30, the J call TRBJ1-5; D is ambiguous. This CDR3 comprises 12 residues. Trimming left V 2 bases short and J 4 bases short, with 6 bases between. Germline values: CDR1 GTSNPN, CDR2 SVGIG (reference sequence). The CDR3 region is CAWSSGNQPQHF. In DNA form, the CDR3 reads TGTGCCTGGAGTAGCGGAAATCAGCCCCAGCATTTT.

The chain couples TRBV2 to TRBJ1-1; 9 nucleotides align to TRBD1. This CDR3 is 13 amino acids long. V was pared by 0 bases and J by 11 bases, with 4 bases of the junction left unmatched. Per the germline V gene, CDR1 is SNHLY and CDR2 is FYNNEI. CDR3 sequence reads: CASSEAYRGHAFF. The CDR3 DNA follows: TGTGCCAGCAGTGAAGCGTACAGGGGGCATGCTTTCTTT.

The chain recombines TRBV29-1 with TRBJ1-1, with 9 bases aligning to TRBD1. Germline CDR1 and CDR2: SQVTM and ANQGSEA. V dropped 4 bases and J dropped 3; count of bases not matched to a gene: 9. The length of the CDR3 is 15 residues. The CDR3 protein is CSVGDRQGGDTEAFF. For the CDR3, the DNA is TGCAGCGTTGGCGATCGACAGGGGGGTGACACTGAAGCTTTCTTT. Using reference TRBV29-1 and TRBJ1-1 for the parts outside the CDR3, the full variable domain is SAVISQKPSRDICQRGTSLTIQCQVDSQVTMMFWYRQQPGQSLTLIATANQGSEATYESGFVIDKFPISRPNLTFSTLTVSNMSPEDSSIYLCSVGDRQGGDTEAFFGQGTRLTVV.

This clone was seen a single time. This chain joins TRBV11-3 and TRBJ2-7; maybe TRBD1 (5 bases). The CDR3 totals 13 residues. V was shortened by 5 bases and J by 6 bases, with 14 bases between the two germline ends. Germline CDR1 SGHNT, CDR2 YENEEA. CDR3 sequence reads: CASSTRQYPEQYF. DNA of the CDR3: TGTGCCAGCAGCACCCGACAGTATCCCGAGCAGTACTTC.